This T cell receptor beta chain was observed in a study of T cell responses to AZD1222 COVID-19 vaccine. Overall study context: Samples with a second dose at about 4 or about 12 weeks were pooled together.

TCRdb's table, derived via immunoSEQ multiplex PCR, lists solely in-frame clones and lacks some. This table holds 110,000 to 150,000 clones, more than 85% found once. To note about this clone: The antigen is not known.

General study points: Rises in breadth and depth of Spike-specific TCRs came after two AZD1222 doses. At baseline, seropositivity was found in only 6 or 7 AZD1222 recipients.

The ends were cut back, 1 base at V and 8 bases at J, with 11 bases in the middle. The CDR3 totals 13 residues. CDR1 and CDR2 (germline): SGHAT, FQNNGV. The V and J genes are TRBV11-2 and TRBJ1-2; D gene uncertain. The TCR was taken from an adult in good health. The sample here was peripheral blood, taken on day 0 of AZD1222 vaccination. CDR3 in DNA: TGTGCCAGCAGCTTAGTAGATTCGTCGGGCTACACCTTC. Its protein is CASSLVDSSGYTF.